This T cell receptor beta chain was recorded in a study of OX40 agonist ivuxolimab in advanced cancers. Looking at the study overall: Ivuxolimab is an agonistic anti-OX40 (CD134) antibody, and patients were treated with it. Study-wide results and caveats: With doses of 0.1 to 3.0 mg/kg, CD4+ and CD8+ blood T cells had undergone clonal expansion by week 6.

V was cut by 6 bases and J by 4 bases, with 7 bases left in between. Germline CDR1 is ENHRY and CDR2 is SYGVKD. CDR3 length: 11 amino acids. Sequenced by immunoSEQ multiplex PCR; TCRdb stores in-frame clones only, minus some. The sample has around 35,000 clones; about 85% are singletons. With regard to this clone: The antigen remains undetermined.

The rearrangement links TRBV10-3 to TRBJ2-7; no clear D gene. The sequence came from an adult with an advanced solid tumor such as melanoma, head and neck, liver or kidney cancer. Source: CD4+ or CD8+ T cells sorted from blood, taken in a trial of the OX40 agonist ivuxolimab. The CDR3, as DNA: TGTGCCATCAGCCAAGGGTACGAGCAGTACTTC. Translation: CAISQGYEQYF.